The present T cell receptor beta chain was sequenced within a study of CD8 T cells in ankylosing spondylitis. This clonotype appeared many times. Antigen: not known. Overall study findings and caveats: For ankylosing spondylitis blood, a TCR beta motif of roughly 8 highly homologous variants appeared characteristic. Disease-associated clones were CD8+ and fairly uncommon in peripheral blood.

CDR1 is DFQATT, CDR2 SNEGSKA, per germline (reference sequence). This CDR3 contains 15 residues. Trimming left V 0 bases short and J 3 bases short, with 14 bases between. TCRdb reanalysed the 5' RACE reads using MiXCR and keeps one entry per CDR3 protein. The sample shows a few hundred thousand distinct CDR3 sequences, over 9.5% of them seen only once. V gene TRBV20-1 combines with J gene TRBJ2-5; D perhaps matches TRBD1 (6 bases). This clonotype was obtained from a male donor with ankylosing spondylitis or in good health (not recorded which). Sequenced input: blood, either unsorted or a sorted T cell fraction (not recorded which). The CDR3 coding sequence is TGCAGTGCTAGAGAATTAGGGGGAGTGGAAGAGACCCAGTACTTC. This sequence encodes CSARELGGVEETQYF.